One and the same sample provided the 30 T cell receptor beta chains below, sequenced in a study of blood T cell repertoires in COVID-19. Measured with immunoSEQ multiplex PCR; TCRdb has only the in-frame clones, and not every one. The sample holds approximately 49,000 clones, 68% seen once. Sequenced sample: peripheral blood. The source is a woman in her seventies with acute or convalescent COVID-19.

The genes are TRBV6-4 and TRBJ2-7, with a possible D match to TRBD1 (6 bases). The CDR3 is made up of 16 amino acids. V was cut by 0 bases and J by 3 bases, with 15 bases left in between. In germline, CDR1 is MRHNA, CDR2 SNTAGT. The CDR3 sequence: CASSDSGDDRLYEQYF. The CDR3 nucleotides read TGTGCCAGCAGTGACTCGGGGGATGACAGGCTCTACGAGCAGTACTTC.

The chain recombines TRBV15 with TRBJ1-1; D gene unclear. Germline lookup yields CDR1 LNHNV and CDR2 YYDKDF (reference sequence). The CDR3 totals 12 residues. With 2 bases removed from V and 3 bases from J, the gap between germline ends came to 4 bases. In nucleotides, the CDR3 is TGTGCCACCAGCAGACAGTACACTGAAGCTTTCTTT. Amino acid sequence: CATSRQYTEAFF.

The chain has TRBV5-6 and TRBJ1-1, with D tentatively TRBD1 (5 bases). V gave up 1 base and J gave up 3 bases, with 16 bases separating them. Per the germline V gene, CDR1 is SGHDT and CDR2 is YYEEEE. This CDR3 has 16 amino acids. CDR3 sequence: CASSLMRGRGDTEAFF. The CDR3, as DNA: TGTGCCAGCAGCTTGATGCGGGGTAGGGGTGACACTGAAGCTTTCTTT. The full variable domain, its missing parts supplied by reference TRBV5-6 and TRBJ1-1, is DAGVTQSPTHLIKTRGQQVTLRCSPKSGHDTVSWYQQALGQGPQFIFQYYEEEERQRGNFPDRFSGHQFPNYSSELNVNALLLGDSALYLCASSLMRGRGDTEAFFGQGTRLTVV.

The rearrangement joins TRBV5-1 to TRBJ1-1; D uncertain. The ends were cut back, 1 base at V and 1 base at J, with 5 bases in the middle. The CDR3 has 13 residues. Germline V CDR1 and CDR2: SGHRS, YFSETQ. The CDR3 sequence is CASSLIQNTEAFF. The CDR3 nucleotides read TGCGCCAGCAGCTTGATTCAGAACACTGAAGCTTTCTTT. Combining the CDR3 with reference TRBV5-1 and TRBJ1-1 gives the whole variable domain KAGVTQTPRYLIKTRGQQVTLSCSPISGHRSVSWYQQTPGQGLQFLFEYFSETQRNKGNFPGRFSGRQFSNSRSEMNVSTLELGDSALYLCASSLIQNTEAFFGQGTRLTVV.

The V call is TRBV3-1 (or the pseudogene TRBV3-2), the J call TRBJ2-3, with 8 bases aligning to TRBD2. The V gene end was trimmed by 3 bases and the J gene end by 0 bases; junction bases not matched to a gene: 2. This CDR3 region has 15 residues. Germline V gene sequence: CDR1 LGHDT, CDR2 YNNKEL (reference sequence). In DNA, the CDR3 is TGTGCCAGCAGCCACGGGACTAGAAGCACAGATACGCAGTATTTT. It specifies CASSHGTRSTDTQYF.

This clone occurred once. V is TRBV19 and J is TRBJ2-5, with 10 positions matching TRBD2. CDR1 LNHDA and CDR2 SQIVND come from the germline V gene (reference sequence). This CDR3 comprises 17 residues. The V gene end was trimmed by 5 bases and the J gene end by 2 bases; junction bases not matched to a gene: 11. The CDR3 nucleotides are TGTGCCAGTAGTCAGGGGGCTAGCGGGGGTTGGCAAGAGACCCAGTACTTC. Amino acid sequence: CASSQGASGGWQETQYF. The whole variable domain, filled in from reference TRBV19 and TRBJ2-5, reads DGGITQSPKYLFRKEGQNVTLSCEQNLNHDAMYWYRQDPGQGLRLIYYSQIVNDFQKGDIAEGYSVSREKKESFPLTVTSAQKNPTAFYLCASSQGASGGWQETQYFGPGTRLLVL.

V gene TRBV7-3 combines with J gene TRBJ2-3; weak D call: TRBD2 (6 bases). This CDR3 is 16 amino acids long. Trimming took 5 bases from V and 2 from J, leaving 17 bases between them. Germline V gene lookup returns CDR1 SGHTA and CDR2 FQGTGA. This CDR3 is CASSLGPAGSTDTQYF. The CDR3 nucleotides read TGTGCCAGCAGCCTCGGGCCAGCGGGCTCCACAGATACGCAGTATTTT.

This rearrangement joins TRBV3-1 (or the pseudogene TRBV3-2) to TRBJ2-7; a weak D match, TRBD2 (5 bases). V lost 0 bases, J lost 3 bases, and 12 bases lay in between. The CDR3 spans 15 residues. The germline gives CDR1 LGHDT, CDR2 YNNKEL (reference sequence). The CDR3 loop reads CASSQESGLDYEQYF. The CDR3 nucleotides read TGTGCCAGCAGCCAAGAGAGCGGACTCGACTACGAGCAGTACTTC.

This clone was recorded many times. The chain combines TRBV6-5 with TRBJ1-4; no reliable D call. Germline loops: CDR1 MNHEY, CDR2 SVGAGI. Trimming left V 6 bases short and J 3 bases short, with 14 bases between. The CDR3 loop spans 15 amino acids. For the CDR3, the DNA is TGTGCCAGCAGCTACGCCTCCGGGTCTAATGAAAAACTGTTTTTT. Amino acids: CASSYASGSNEKLFF.

V usage is TRBV24-1 and J usage is TRBJ2-3; the match to TRBD2 covers 9 bases. The CDR3 spans 16 residues. J lost 3 bases, V lost 5 bases, and 8 bases had no gene match. The germline CDR1 and CDR2 sequences are KGHDR and SFDVKD. This CDR3 is CATSGVAGERTDTQYF. The CDR3 region has the DNA TGTGCCACCAGTGGTGTAGCGGGAGAAAGGACAGATACGCAGTATTTT.

This clone was observed a handful of times. This chain joins TRBV7-3 and TRBJ1-1; D gene uncertain. Germline V gene data show CDR1 as SGHTA and CDR2 as FQGTGA. V shed 2 bases and J shed 0 bases, with 10 bases lying between them. The CDR3 sequence is 15 residues long. The CDR3: CASSLHGRLNTEAFF. CDR3 coding DNA: TGTGCCAGCAGCTTACACGGCAGGTTGAACACTGAAGCTTTCTTT.

The genes are TRBV3-1 (or the pseudogene TRBV3-2) and TRBJ2-3; 12 bases agree with TRBD2. Germline loops: CDR1 LGHDT, CDR2 YNNKEL (reference sequence). Trimming at V came to 3 bases and at J to 7 bases, leaving 8 bases not matched to a gene. This CDR3 comprises 16 residues. The CDR3 DNA reads as TGTGCCAGCAGCCAGGACTCTAGCGGGGGGGCTCATACGCAGTATTTT. This translates into CASSQDSSGGAHTQYF.

The chain carries TRBV7-8 and TRBJ2-1; D remains ambiguous. CDR3 size: 12 residues. The V gene's germline CDR1 is SGHVS and CDR2 FQNEAQ. The germline V and J ends were trimmed by 5 bases and 2 bases, with 4 bases remaining between them. CDR3 sequence (DNA): TGTGCCAGCAGCCCGGCCTACAATGAGCAGTTCTTC. Its translation is CASSPAYNEQFF.

The rearrangement links TRBV11-3 to TRBJ2-5; perhaps TRBD1 as D (6 bases). CDR1 is SGHNT and CDR2 is YENEEA in the germline V gene. The CDR3 runs 13 residues. V lost 5 bases, J lost 0 bases, and 7 bases lay in between. CDR3 sequence: CASSPGDQETQYF. CDR3 nucleotides: TGTGCCAGCAGCCCAGGGGACCAAGAGACCCAGTACTTC.

The V and J genes are TRBV12-3 or TRBV12-4 and TRBJ2-7; no reliable D call. The CDR3 runs 13 residues. V was pared by 2 bases and J by 1 base, with 6 bases between. The CDR3: CASSLRTSYEQYF. The CDR3 DNA reads TGTGCCAGCAGTTTACGCACATCCTACGAGCAGTACTTC.

This clone was seen more than once but under ten times. This chain connects TRBV29-1 to TRBJ1-2, with D unresolved. In germline, CDR1 is SQVTM, CDR2 ANQGSEA. V was cut by 2 bases and J by 8 bases, with 15 bases left in between. The CDR3 spans 13 residues. The CDR3 sequence: CSVEIKSSGGYTF. DNA for the CDR3: TGCAGCGTTGAAATAAAGTCCTCGGGAGGCTACACCTTC.

The chain recombines TRBV5-1 with TRBJ1-4; TRBD1 aligns across 9 bases. The CDR3 runs to 16 residues. Germline CDR1 SGHRS, CDR2 YFSETQ. V shed 0 bases, J shed 6 bases, and the junction held 6 bases outside the gene matches. CDR3 in amino acids: CASSLGDRAGDEKLFF. DNA for the CDR3: TGCGCCAGCAGCTTGGGGGACAGGGCTGGAGATGAAAAACTGTTTTTT.

This clone was detected ten times or more. The gene calls are TRBV5-1 and TRBJ2-5; D perhaps matches TRBD1 (6 bases). The CDR3 consists of 14 residues. V lost 0 bases and J lost 3, with 9 bases in between. Germline loops: CDR1 SGHRS, CDR2 YFSETQ. The CDR3 loop reads CASSLGNREETQYF. The CDR3, as DNA: TGCGCCAGCAGCTTGGGGAACAGGGAAGAGACCCAGTACTTC.

This clone was seen only once. This rearrangement joins TRBV19 to TRBJ2-1, with D unresolved. This CDR3 has 15 residues. Trimming stripped 3 bases from V and 0 bases from J, with 9 bases between. Germline assignment: CDR1 LNHDA and CDR2 SQIVND (reference sequence). Here the CDR3 reads CASSISRSSYNEQFF. CDR3 coding DNA: TGTGCCAGTAGTATTTCTAGGAGCTCCTACAATGAGCAGTTCTTC.

This sequence joins TRBV28 and TRBJ2-7, with 8 nucleotides matching TRBD2. The CDR3 length is 13 residues. Germline assignment: CDR1 MDHEN and CDR2 SYDVKM. The trim removed 6 bases at V and 2 bases at J, leaving 3 bases unmatched. The chain's CDR3 is CASSVRGAYEQYF. The DNA for the CDR3 is TGTGCCAGCAGCGTGCGGGGGGCCTACGAGCAGTACTTC.

The chain combines TRBV5-6 with TRBJ2-7; 11 bases fit TRBD1. Germline values: CDR1 SGHDT, CDR2 YYEEEE. The trim removed 4 bases at V and 0 bases at J, leaving 6 bases unmatched. The CDR3 extends over 16 amino acids. CDR3 in amino acids: CASSPRDRGDSYEQYF. The DNA of the CDR3 is TGTGCCAGCAGCCCCCGGGACAGGGGGGACTCCTACGAGCAGTACTTC. The full variable domain, completed using reference TRBV5-6 and TRBJ2-7, is DAGVTQSPTHLIKTRGQQVTLRCSPKSGHDTVSWYQQALGQGPQFIFQYYEEEERQRGNFPDRFSGHQFPNYSSELNVNALLLGDSALYLCASSPRDRGDSYEQYFGPGTRLTVT.

The chain is built from TRBV27 and TRBJ2-2; D remains unclear. The CDR3 runs 14 residues. Germline V gene lookup returns CDR1 MNHEY and CDR2 SMNVEV (reference sequence). The V end lost 5 bases, the J end lost 1 base, and 8 bases lay between the germline ends. The DNA of the CDR3 is TGTGCCAGCAGTCTGTCTTGGAACACCGGGGAGCTGTTTTTT. Amino acids: CASSLSWNTGELFF.

This clone was counted only a few times. The rearrangement uses TRBV2 and TRBJ1-1; no reliable D call. The CDR3 runs 14 residues. V lost 5 bases to trimming and J lost 0 bases, with 10 bases between them. Germline V gives CDR1 SNHLY, CDR2 FYNNEI. CDR3 protein: CASSPLTVNTEAFF. The CDR3, as DNA: TGTGCCAGCAGTCCCTTAACAGTGAACACTGAAGCTTTCTTT.

This sequence joins TRBV7-3 and TRBJ1-3, with unresolved D. Trimming removed 0 bases from V and 0 bases from J, with 9 bases in between. The CDR3 runs to 16 residues. CDR1 and CDR2 from the germline V gene are SGHTA and FQGTGA. CDR3 nucleotides: TGTGCCAGCAGCTTAACAGGGAGGTCCTCTGGAAACACCATATATTTT. Translated: CASSLTGRSSGNTIYF.

The chain couples TRBV3-1 (or the pseudogene TRBV3-2) to TRBJ2-1, with 11 bases that match TRBD2. With 0 bases clipped from V and 8 bases from J, the junction kept 9 bases outside the gene matches. Looked up from germline, CDR1 is LGHDT and CDR2 is YNNKEL (reference sequence). The CDR3 covers 17 residues. CDR3 protein: CASSQDRVTSGDDEQFF. The CDR3 DNA reads TGTGCCAGCAGCCAAGATAGGGTGACTAGCGGGGACGATGAGCAGTTCTTC.

CDR3 residues: CASSLYRQPGVNVLTF. The CDR3 DNA follows: TGTGCCAGCAGTTTATATCGACAGCCAGGAGTCAACGTCCTGACTTTC. This sequence joins TRBV28 and TRBJ2-6; D may be TRBD1 (5 bases). This CDR3 comprises 16 residues. Germline values: CDR1 MDHEN, CDR2 SYDVKM. Trimming cost V 1 base and J 9 bases, with 16 bases left between them.

The V gene is TRBV7-8, the J gene TRBJ2-1; 11 bases are a match to TRBD2. V lost 1 base to trimming and J lost 8 bases; unmatched junction nucleotides: 4. The CDR3 extends over 15 amino acids. Germline CDR1 SGHVS, CDR2 FQNEAQ. The CDR3 is CASSLVLAGVHEQFF. The CDR3, as DNA: TGTGCCAGCAGCTTAGTACTAGCGGGGGTGCATGAGCAGTTCTTC.

The CDR3 protein is CASSFRERQGLNTEAFF. CDR3 nucleotides: TGTGCCAGCAGCTTTAGGGAACGACAGGGCTTGAACACTGAAGCTTTCTTT. This chain joins TRBV7-9 and TRBJ1-1, with 7 bases fitting TRBD1. Trimming at V came to 3 bases and at J to 0 bases, leaving 10 bases not matched to a gene. Per germline, CDR1 SEHNR and CDR2 FQNEAQ (reference sequence). This CDR3 spans 17 amino acids.

CDR3 sequence (DNA): TGTGCCAGCAGTCCACGACCGCGGGATTGGTTGAGGAAATTAAGTGAAAAACTGTTTTTT. It specifies CASSPRPRDWLRKLSEKLFF. The chain couples TRBV28 to TRBJ1-4; D gene uncertain. This CDR3 comprises 20 residues. Germline V gene data show CDR1 as MDHEN and CDR2 as SYDVKM. V was cut by 5 bases and J by 7 bases, with 32 bases left in between.

The chain carries TRBV20-1 and TRBJ2-1, with D possibly TRBD2 on 5 matching bases. Germline V lookup: CDR1 DFQATT, CDR2 SNEGSKA (reference sequence). The germline V and J ends were trimmed by 3 bases and 9 bases, with 18 bases remaining between them. This CDR3 has 14 residues. The CDR3 loop is CSASEGRTLGEQFF. DNA of the CDR3: TGCAGTGCTAGTGAAGGGAGAACCTTAGGTGAGCAGTTCTTC.